The TCR beta chain under discussion was sequenced for a study of shared clonotypes between healthy human individuals. Negatively enriched CD4+ T cells were divided by CD45RA into naive and memory. Germline V CDR1 and CDR2: KGHSH, LQKENI. The CDR3 loop spans 14 amino acids. V lost 2 bases and J lost 3, with 10 bases in between. It was across several immunoSEQ plates that each subset's genomic DNA was evenly split. Sequenced by immunoSEQ multiplex PCR; TCRdb stores in-frame clones only, minus some. The sample has around 2,000,000 clones; 85% to 95% are singletons. Material for sequencing was naive CD4+ T cells sorted from blood. Subset described: CD45RA+ positively selected. This sequence was found in a man younger than 35 in good health. The chain employs TRBV18 and TRBJ1-2; D is undetermined. The CDR3 here is CASSPGRRDYGYTF. The CDR3 DNA sequence: TGTGCCAGCTCACCAGGTCGGAGGGACTATGGCTACACCTTC.